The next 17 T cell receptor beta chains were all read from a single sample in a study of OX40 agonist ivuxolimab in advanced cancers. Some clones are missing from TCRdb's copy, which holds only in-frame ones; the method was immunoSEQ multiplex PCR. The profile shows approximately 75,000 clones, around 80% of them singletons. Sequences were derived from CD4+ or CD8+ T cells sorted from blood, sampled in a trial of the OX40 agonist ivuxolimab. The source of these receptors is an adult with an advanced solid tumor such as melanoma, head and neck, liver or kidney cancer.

The CDR3 bases are TGTGCCAGCAGCTTGCGAGGGTCTGGAAACACCATATATTTT. This translates into CASSLRGSGNTIYF. The rearrangement joins TRBV5-6 to TRBJ1-3; no clear D. The CDR3 length is 14 residues. The germline gives CDR1 SGHDT, CDR2 YYEEEE. Trimming shortened V by 1 base and J by 1 base, and 6 bases separated the two germline ends.

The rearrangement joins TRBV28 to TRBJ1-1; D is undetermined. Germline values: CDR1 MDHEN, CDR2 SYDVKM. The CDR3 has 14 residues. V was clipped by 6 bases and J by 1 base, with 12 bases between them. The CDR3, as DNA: TGTGCCAGCAGCCTGGTAAGCCGGAACACTGAAGCTTTCTTT. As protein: CASSLVSRNTEAFF.

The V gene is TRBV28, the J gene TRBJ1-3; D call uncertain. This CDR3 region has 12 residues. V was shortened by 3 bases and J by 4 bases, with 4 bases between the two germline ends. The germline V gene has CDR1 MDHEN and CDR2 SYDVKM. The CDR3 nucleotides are TGTGCCAGCAGTTTGGGGGGAAACACCATATATTTT. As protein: CASSLGGNTIYF.

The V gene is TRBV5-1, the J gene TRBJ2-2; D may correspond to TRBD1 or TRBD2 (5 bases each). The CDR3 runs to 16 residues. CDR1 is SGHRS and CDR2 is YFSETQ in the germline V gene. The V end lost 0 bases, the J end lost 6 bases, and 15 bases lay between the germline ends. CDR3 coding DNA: TGCGCCAGCAGCTTGGGGTCCCGGGACGGTGCCGGGGAGCTGTTTTTT. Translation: CASSLGSRDGAGELFF.

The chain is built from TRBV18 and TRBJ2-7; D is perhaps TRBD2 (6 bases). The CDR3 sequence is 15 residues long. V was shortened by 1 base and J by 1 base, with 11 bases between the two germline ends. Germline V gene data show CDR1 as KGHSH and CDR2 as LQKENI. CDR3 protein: CASSPRTTSSYEQYF. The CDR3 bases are TGTGCCAGCTCACCACGAACGACTAGTTCCTACGAGCAGTACTTC.

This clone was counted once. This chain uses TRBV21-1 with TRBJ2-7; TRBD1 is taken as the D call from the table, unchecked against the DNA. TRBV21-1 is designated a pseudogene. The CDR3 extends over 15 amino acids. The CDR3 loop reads CASSKGDRGVYEQYF. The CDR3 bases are TGTGCCAGCAGCAAAGGGGACAGGGGAGTCTACGAGCAGTACTTC.

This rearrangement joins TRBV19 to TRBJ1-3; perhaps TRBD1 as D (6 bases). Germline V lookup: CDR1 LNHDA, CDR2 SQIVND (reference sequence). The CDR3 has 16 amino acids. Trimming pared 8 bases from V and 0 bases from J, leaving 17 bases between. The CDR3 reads CASQSNRASSGNTIYF. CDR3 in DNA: TGTGCCAGTCAGTCCAACAGGGCAAGCTCTGGAAACACCATATATTTT.

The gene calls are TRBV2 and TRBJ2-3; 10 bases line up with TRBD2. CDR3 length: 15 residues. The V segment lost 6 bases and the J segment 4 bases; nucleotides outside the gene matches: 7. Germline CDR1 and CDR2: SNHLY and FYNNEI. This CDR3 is CASRGAGGFADTQYF. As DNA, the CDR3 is TGTGCCAGCAGAGGAGCGGGGGGGTTCGCAGATACGCAGTATTTT. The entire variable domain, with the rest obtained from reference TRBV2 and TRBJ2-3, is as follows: EPEVTQTPSHQVTQMGQEVILRCVPISNHLYFYWYRQILGQKVEFLVSFYNNEISEKSEIFDDQFSVERPDGSNFTLKIRSTKLEDSAMYFCASRGAGGFADTQYFGPGTRLTVL.

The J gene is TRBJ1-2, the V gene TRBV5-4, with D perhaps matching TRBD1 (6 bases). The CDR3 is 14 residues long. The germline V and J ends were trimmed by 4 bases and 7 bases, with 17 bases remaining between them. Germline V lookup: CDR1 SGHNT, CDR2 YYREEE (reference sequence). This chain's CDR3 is CASSLNQGFAGYTF. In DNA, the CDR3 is TGTGCCAGCAGCCTCAATCAGGGGTTTGCTGGCTACACCTTC. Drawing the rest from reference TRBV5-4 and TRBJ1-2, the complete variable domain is ETGVTQSPTHLIKTRGQQVTLRCSSQSGHNTVSWYQQALGQGPQFIFQYYREEENGRGNFPPRFSGLQFPNYSSELNVNALELDDSALYLCASSLNQGFAGYTFGSGTRLTVV.

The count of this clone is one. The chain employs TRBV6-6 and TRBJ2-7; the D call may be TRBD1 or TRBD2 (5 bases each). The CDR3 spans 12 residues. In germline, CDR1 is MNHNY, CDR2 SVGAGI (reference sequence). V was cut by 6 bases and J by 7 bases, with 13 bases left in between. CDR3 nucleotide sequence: TGTGCCAGCAGCCGGCCGGGGCATGAGCAGTACTTC. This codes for CASSRPGHEQYF.

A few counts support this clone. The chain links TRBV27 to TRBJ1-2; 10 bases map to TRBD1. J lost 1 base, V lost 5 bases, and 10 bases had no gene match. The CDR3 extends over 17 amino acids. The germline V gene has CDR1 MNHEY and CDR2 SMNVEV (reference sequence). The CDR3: CASSPPGQGRGNYGYTF. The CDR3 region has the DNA TGTGCCAGCAGTCCACCGGGACAGGGGAGGGGTAACTATGGCTACACCTTC.

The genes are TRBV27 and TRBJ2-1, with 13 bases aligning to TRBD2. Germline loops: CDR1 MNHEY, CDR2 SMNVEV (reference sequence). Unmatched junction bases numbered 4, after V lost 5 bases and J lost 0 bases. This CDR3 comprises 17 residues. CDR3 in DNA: TGTGCCAGCAGTCTTCGGACTAGCGGGAGCTCCTACAATGAGCAGTTCTTC. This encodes CASSLRTSGSSYNEQFF.

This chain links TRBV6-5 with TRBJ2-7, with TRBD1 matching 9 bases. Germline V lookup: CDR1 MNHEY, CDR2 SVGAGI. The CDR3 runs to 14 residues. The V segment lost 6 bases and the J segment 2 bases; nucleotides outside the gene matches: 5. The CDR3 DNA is TGTGCCAGCAGAAGGGACAGGGCGGCCTACGAGCAGTACTTC. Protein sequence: CASRRDRAAYEQYF.

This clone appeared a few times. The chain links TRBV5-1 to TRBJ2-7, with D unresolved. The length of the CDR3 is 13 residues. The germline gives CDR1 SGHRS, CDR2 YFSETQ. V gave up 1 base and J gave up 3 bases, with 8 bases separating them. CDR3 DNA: TGCGCCAGCAGCTTGTCCCCGAGCTACGAGCAGTACTTC. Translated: CASSLSPSYEQYF.

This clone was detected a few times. In nucleotides, the CDR3 is TGTGCCAGTGCCACAACACTCGGGGCCTACGAGCAGTACTTC. Its translation is CASATTLGAYEQYF. The chain employs TRBV19 and TRBJ2-7, with D perhaps matching TRBD2 (5 bases). V was clipped by 8 bases and J by 2 bases, with 16 bases between them. The CDR3 sequence is 14 residues long. Looked up from germline, CDR1 is LNHDA and CDR2 is SQIVND (reference sequence).

The CDR3 DNA sequence: TGTGCCAGCAGTATCCATACCGGGGAGCTGTTTTTT. This encodes CASSIHTGELFF. The chain recombines TRBV6-5 with TRBJ2-2; D remains ambiguous. Germline CDR1 reads MNHEY; CDR2 reads SVGAGI. The ends were cut back, 5 bases at V and 5 bases at J, with 6 bases in the middle. The CDR3 is made up of 12 amino acids.

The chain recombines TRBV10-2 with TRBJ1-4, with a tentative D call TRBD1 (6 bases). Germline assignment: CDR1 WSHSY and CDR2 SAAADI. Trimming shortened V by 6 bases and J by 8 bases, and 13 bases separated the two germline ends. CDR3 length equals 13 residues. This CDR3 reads CASSVSGVEKLFF. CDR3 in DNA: TGCGCCAGCAGCGTATCAGGGGTAGAAAAACTGTTTTTT.